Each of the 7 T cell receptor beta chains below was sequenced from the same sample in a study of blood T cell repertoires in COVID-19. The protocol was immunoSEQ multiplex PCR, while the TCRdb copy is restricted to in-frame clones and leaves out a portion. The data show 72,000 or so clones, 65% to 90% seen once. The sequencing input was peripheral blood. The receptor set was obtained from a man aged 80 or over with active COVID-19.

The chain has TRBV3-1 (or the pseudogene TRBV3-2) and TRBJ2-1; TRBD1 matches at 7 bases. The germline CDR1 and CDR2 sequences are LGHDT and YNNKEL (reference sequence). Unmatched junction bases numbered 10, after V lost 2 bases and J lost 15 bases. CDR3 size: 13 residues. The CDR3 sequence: CASSQKLTGLGFF. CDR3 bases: TGTGCCAGCAGCCAAAAGTTGACAGGGTTGGGGTTCTTC.

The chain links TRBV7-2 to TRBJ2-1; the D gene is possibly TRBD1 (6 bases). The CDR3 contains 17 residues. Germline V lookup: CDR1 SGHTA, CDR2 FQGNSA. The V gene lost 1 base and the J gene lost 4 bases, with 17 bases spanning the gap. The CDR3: CASSLEGSGAPYNEQFF. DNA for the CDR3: TGTGCCAGCAGCTTAGAAGGTTCAGGGGCCCCGTACAATGAGCAGTTCTTC.

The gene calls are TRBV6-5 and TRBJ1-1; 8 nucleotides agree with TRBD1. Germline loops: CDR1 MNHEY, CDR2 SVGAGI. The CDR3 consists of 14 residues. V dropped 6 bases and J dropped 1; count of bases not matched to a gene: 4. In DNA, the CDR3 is TGTGCCAGCAGGTTGACAGGGGCGAACACTGAAGCTTTCTTT. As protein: CASRLTGANTEAFF.

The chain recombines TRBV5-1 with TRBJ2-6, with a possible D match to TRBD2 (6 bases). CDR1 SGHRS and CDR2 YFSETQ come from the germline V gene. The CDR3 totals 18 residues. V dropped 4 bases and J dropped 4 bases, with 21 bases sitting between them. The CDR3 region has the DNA TGCGCCAGCAGCCTCCGGGACTTTTCCGTGAGAGGGGCCAACGTCCTGACTTTC. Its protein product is CASSLRDFSVRGANVLTF.

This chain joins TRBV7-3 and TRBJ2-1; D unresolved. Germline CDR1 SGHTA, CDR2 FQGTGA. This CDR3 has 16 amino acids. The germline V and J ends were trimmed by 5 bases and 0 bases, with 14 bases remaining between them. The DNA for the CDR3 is TGTGCCAGCAGCGCCGTACGGTCAACCTCCTACAATGAGCAGTTCTTC. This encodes CASSAVRSTSYNEQFF.

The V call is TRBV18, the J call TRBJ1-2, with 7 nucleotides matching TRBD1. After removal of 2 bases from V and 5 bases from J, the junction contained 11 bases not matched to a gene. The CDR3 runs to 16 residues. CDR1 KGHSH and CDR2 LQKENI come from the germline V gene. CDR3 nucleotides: TGTGCCAGCTCACCAGGAAAGAACCGGGACAGTTATGGCTACACCTTC. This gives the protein CASSPGKNRDSYGYTF. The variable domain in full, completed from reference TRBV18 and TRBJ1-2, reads NAGVMQNPRHLVRRRGQEARLRCSPMKGHSHVYWYRQLPEEGLKFMVYLQKENIIDESGMPKERFSAEFPKEGPSILRIQQVVRGDSAAYFCASSPGKNRDSYGYTFGSGTRLTVV.

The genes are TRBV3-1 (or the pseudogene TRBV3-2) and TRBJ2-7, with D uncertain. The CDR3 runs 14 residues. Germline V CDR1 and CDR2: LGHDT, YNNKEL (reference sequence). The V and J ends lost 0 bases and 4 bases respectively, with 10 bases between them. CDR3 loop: CASSQDERLYEQYF. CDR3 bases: TGTGCCAGCAGCCAAGATGAGAGGTTATACGAGCAGTACTTC.